This TCR beta chain was identified during a study of T cell repertoires in cytomegalovirus infection. Study-wide context: HLA-C-restricted CMV epitopes, recently identified, and well-studied HLA-B-restricted ones were used by the study. CMV infection plus the matching HLA type was flagged by public TCR beta signatures. Study-level findings and limits: What dominated the ex vivo response were HLA-C-restricted CMV-specific TCR beta clonotypes.

TCRdb re-called the reads with MiXCR, one entry per CDR3 protein. The sample records some 800,000 distinct CDR3 sequences, 32% being singletons. The CDR3 has 16 amino acids. CDR1 and CDR2 from the germline V gene are SGDLS and YYNGEE. Trimming took off 3 bases at V and 0 bases at J, with 15 bases between the two ends. In this sample, this clonotype turned up a few times. Its antigen is still unknown. The sample was cultured CD8+ T cells from PBMCs, taken from culture after CMV antigen stimulation. The sequence came from a human donor in good health (CMV status not recorded). Some clones in this sample may be carry-over from other donors' samples. This chain connects TRBV9 to TRBJ1-2; D is uncertain. CDR3 coding DNA: TGTGCCAGCAGCGGCAGCGGGGTAGGAGCTAACTATGGCTACACCTTC. Its translation: CASSGSGVGANYGYTF.